This entry concerns a single T cell receptor (beta chain). No antigen is known for it. This sample is part of a study of monozygotic twins with inflammatory bowel disease. It was from whole blood, with no T cell sorting, that total RNA was isolated. The germline V gene encodes CDR1 SGHKS and CDR2 YYEKEE (reference sequence). The length of the CDR3 is 11 residues. Each sample had eight separate cDNA synthesis reactions. Researchers put TCRalpha and TCRbeta cDNA through two nested PCRs lasting around 15 and 10 cycles. Each CDR3 protein gets one entry in TCRdb, which reprocessed the 5' RACE reads and gives no DNA. The specimen's table records some 440,000 distinct CDR3 sequences. Findings and limits, study-wide: Immunosuppressive treatments differing between patients may have added repertoire variability.

The genes are TRBV5-5 and TRBJ1-5. Input material: blood. This clonotype originated in a human donor with ulcerative colitis or Crohn's disease, or a healthy co-twin of an affected twin (not recorded which). The CDR3 spells CASSLLRPQHF.